Listed below are T cell receptor beta chains from one sample, sequenced in a study of blood T cell repertoires in COVID-19. Sequenced by immunoSEQ multiplex PCR; TCRdb stores in-frame clones only, minus some. The table shows some 350,000 clones, with around 91% occurring only once. The sequenced sample consisted of peripheral blood. These receptor sequences come from a woman younger than 30 who had recovered from COVID-19. Each CDR3 is given with its conserved first and last residue. D genes are given only for firm matches. The size entry is marked missing in some rows and otherwise reads once, few, many or a size class.

v_call: TRBV4-1
j_call: TRBJ1-4
d_call: TRBD1
cdr3_length: 15
clone_size: -
cdr3_aa: CASSQMTGVDEKLFF
cdr3_nt: TGCGCCAGCAGCCAAATGACAGGGGTTGATGAAAAACTGTTTTTT

v_call: TRBV10-1
j_call: TRBJ2-5
d_call: TRBD2
cdr3_length: 16
clone_size: once
cdr3_aa: CASSESTTSGGETQYF
cdr3_nt: TGCGCCAGCAGTGAGTCGACGACTAGCGGGGGAGAGACCCAGTACTTC

v_call: TRBV29-1
j_call: TRBJ1-3
d_call: -
cdr3_length: 15
clone_size: -
cdr3_aa: CSVGLETFSGNTIYF
cdr3_nt: TGCAGCGTTGGGCTAGAGACGTTCTCTGGAAACACCATATATTTT

v_call: TRBV14
j_call: TRBJ1-2
d_call: -
cdr3_length: 16
clone_size: -
cdr3_aa: CASSQQGIGQNYGYTF
cdr3_nt: TGTGCCAGCAGCCAGCAGGGAATCGGACAGAACTATGGCTACACCTTC

v_call: TRBV9
j_call: TRBJ1-2
d_call: -
cdr3_length: 14
clone_size: -
cdr3_aa: CASSVGVRVDGYTF
cdr3_nt: TGTGCCAGCAGCGTAGGGGTCAGGGTGGATGGCTACACCTTC

v_call: TRBV19
j_call: TRBJ2-1
d_call: TRBD2
cdr3_length: 15
clone_size: -
cdr3_aa: CASSIGGTRYNEQFF
cdr3_nt: TGTGCCAGTAGTATAGGTGGGACTAGGTACAATGAGCAGTTCTTC

v_call: TRBV12-3/TRBV12-4
j_call: TRBJ1-5
d_call: TRBD1
cdr3_length: 13
clone_size: -
cdr3_aa: CASSVGQGRPQHF
cdr3_nt: TGTGCCAGCAGCGTGGGACAGGGCAGGCCCCAGCATTTT

v_call: TRBV15
j_call: TRBJ1-4
d_call: TRBD1
cdr3_length: 18
clone_size: -
cdr3_aa: CATSRDGYGQGGNEKLFF
cdr3_nt: TGTGCCACCAGCAGAGATGGTTACGGACAGGGGGGGAATGAAAAACTGTTTTTT

v_call: TRBV30
j_call: TRBJ1-6
d_call: -
cdr3_length: 15
clone_size: -
cdr3_aa: CACSRRSRFNSPLHF
cdr3_nt: TGTGCCTGTAGCCGGCGGAGTAGGTTTAATTCACCCCTCCACTTT

v_call: TRBV19
j_call: TRBJ1-2
d_call: TRBD1
cdr3_length: 15
clone_size: -
cdr3_aa: CASSLRTGDYYGYTF
cdr3_nt: TGTGCCAGTAGTTTACGGACAGGGGACTACTATGGCTACACCTTC

v_call: TRBV14
j_call: TRBJ2-1
d_call: TRBD1
cdr3_length: 17
clone_size: -
cdr3_aa: CASSHYFGQGVKDEQFF
cdr3_nt: TGTGCCAGCAGCCACTACTTCGGACAGGGTGTTAAGGATGAGCAGTTCTTC

v_call: TRBV15
j_call: TRBJ2-1
d_call: -
cdr3_length: 16
clone_size: -
cdr3_aa: CATSREPLSEYNEQFF
cdr3_nt: TGTGCCACCAGCAGAGAGCCCCTCTCGGAGTACAATGAGCAGTTCTTC

v_call: TRBV4-1
j_call: TRBJ2-1
d_call: TRBD2
cdr3_length: 14
clone_size: -
cdr3_aa: CASSQSGTANEQFF
cdr3_nt: TGCGCCAGCAGCCAGAGCGGGACGGCCAATGAGCAGTTCTTC

v_call: TRBV6-5
j_call: TRBJ1-1
d_call: -
cdr3_length: 15
clone_size: once
cdr3_aa: CASSYSIIHTSEAFF
cdr3_nt: TGTGCCAGCAGTTACTCTATAATCCATACGAGTGAAGCTTTCTTT

v_call: TRBV18
j_call: TRBJ2-1
d_call: TRBD2
cdr3_length: 15
clone_size: -
cdr3_aa: CASSYTSGTYNEQFF
cdr3_nt: TGTGCCAGCTCATATACTAGCGGGACTTACAATGAGCAGTTCTTC

v_call: TRBV28
j_call: TRBJ2-5
d_call: -
cdr3_length: 16
clone_size: -
cdr3_aa: CASSPGLKRLKETQYF
cdr3_nt: TGTGCCAGCAGTCCGGGGTTGAAGCGGCTAAAAGAGACCCAGTACTTC

v_call: TRBV29-1
j_call: TRBJ1-1
d_call: -
cdr3_length: 13
clone_size: -
cdr3_aa: CSAQTQGNTEAFF
cdr3_nt: TGCAGCGCCCAGACTCAGGGGAACACTGAAGCTTTCTTT

v_call: TRBV3-1/TRBV3-2
j_call: TRBJ2-1
d_call: TRBD2
cdr3_length: 15
clone_size: few
cdr3_aa: CASSPRTSANNEQFF
cdr3_nt: TGTGCCAGCAGCCCGAGGACTAGCGCGAACAATGAGCAGTTCTTC

v_call: TRBV6-6
j_call: TRBJ1-2
d_call: -
cdr3_length: 13
clone_size: -
cdr3_aa: CASSLDSPYGYTF
cdr3_nt: TGTGCCAGCAGCCTCGACAGTCCCTATGGCTACACCTTC

v_call: TRBV1
j_call: TRBJ1-5
d_call: -
cdr3_length: 11
clone_size: -
cdr3_aa: CTSTRGQPQHF
cdr3_nt: TGCACCAGCACCAGGGGTCAGCCCCAGCATTTT

v_call: TRBV6-2/TRBV6-3
j_call: TRBJ2-4
d_call: -
cdr3_length: 14
clone_size: -
cdr3_aa: CASSYRGTQNIQYF
cdr3_nt: TGTGCCAGCAGCTATAGGGGGACCCAAAACATTCAGTACTTC

v_call: TRBV3-1/TRBV3-2
j_call: TRBJ2-1
d_call: TRBD2
cdr3_length: 17
clone_size: few
cdr3_aa: CASSHAKSKREGNEQFF
cdr3_nt: TGTGCCAGCAGCCACGCTAAATCCAAGCGGGAGGGTAATGAGCAGTTCTTC

v_call: TRBV12-5
j_call: TRBJ1-2
d_call: -
cdr3_length: 17
clone_size: -
cdr3_aa: CASGLVLGVDSSYGYTF
cdr3_nt: TGTGCTAGTGGTTTGGTACTTGGGGTTGACAGTTCCTATGGCTACACCTTC

v_call: TRBV11-2
j_call: TRBJ2-6
d_call: -
cdr3_length: 16
clone_size: -
cdr3_aa: CASIAGQTSGANVLTF
cdr3_nt: TGTGCCAGCATCGCGGGACAGACCTCTGGGGCCAACGTCCTGACTTTC

v_call: TRBV6-1
j_call: TRBJ1-5
d_call: -
cdr3_length: 17
clone_size: -
cdr3_aa: CASSVFDSGHITQPQHF
cdr3_nt: TGTGCCAGCAGTGTTTTTGACTCGGGACACATAACGCAGCCCCAGCATTTT

v_call: TRBV2
j_call: TRBJ1-1
d_call: TRBD1
cdr3_length: 14
clone_size: -
cdr3_aa: CASRNGQGSTEAFF
cdr3_nt: TGTGCCAGCAGGAATGGACAGGGGAGCACTGAAGCTTTCTTT

v_call: TRBV27
j_call: TRBJ1-2
d_call: TRBD1
cdr3_length: 15
clone_size: -
cdr3_aa: CASSLTGQGEGGYTF
cdr3_nt: TGTGCCAGCAGTTTAACGGGGCAGGGGGAAGGGGGCTACACCTTC

v_call: TRBV7-8
j_call: TRBJ2-2
d_call: TRBD2
cdr3_length: 16
clone_size: -
cdr3_aa: CASSLLRLAAGRELFF
cdr3_nt: TGTGCCAGCAGCTTATTGAGACTAGCGGCCGGGCGGGAGCTGTTTTTT

v_call: TRBV11-3
j_call: TRBJ2-1
d_call: -
cdr3_length: 14
clone_size: -
cdr3_aa: CASSRTASNNEQFF
cdr3_nt: TGTGCCAGCAGCAGGACAGCTAGTAACAATGAGCAGTTCTTC

v_call: TRBV11-2
j_call: TRBJ2-1
d_call: -
cdr3_length: 16
clone_size: -
cdr3_aa: CASSLHSLSSYNEQFF
cdr3_nt: TGTGCCAGCAGCTTGCACAGCCTAAGCTCCTACAATGAGCAGTTCTTC

v_call: TRBV9
j_call: TRBJ2-3
d_call: TRBD2
cdr3_length: 15
clone_size: -
cdr3_aa: CASSGSGRRADTQYF
cdr3_nt: TGTGCCAGCAGCGGTAGCGGGAGGAGGGCAGATACGCAGTATTTT

v_call: TRBV5-4
j_call: TRBJ2-2
d_call: TRBD2
cdr3_length: 12
clone_size: -
cdr3_aa: CASTTSAGELFF
cdr3_nt: TGTGCCAGCACAACTAGCGCCGGGGAGCTGTTTTTT

v_call: TRBV19
j_call: TRBJ1-4
d_call: TRBD1
cdr3_length: 16
clone_size: -
cdr3_aa: CASSMKEGALNEKLFF
cdr3_nt: TGTGCCAGTAGTATGAAGGAGGGGGCCCTTAATGAAAAACTGTTTTTT

v_call: TRBV11-3
j_call: TRBJ1-1
d_call: -
cdr3_length: 12
clone_size: once
cdr3_aa: CASSLLGTEAFF
cdr3_nt: TGTGCCAGCAGCTTGCTCGGGACTGAAGCTTTCTTT

v_call: TRBV13
j_call: TRBJ2-3
d_call: -
cdr3_length: 13
clone_size: once
cdr3_aa: CASSRRVTDTQYF
cdr3_nt: TGTGCCAGCAGCCGCAGGGTTACAGATACGCAGTATTTT

v_call: TRBV6-5
j_call: TRBJ1-5
d_call: -
cdr3_length: 14
clone_size: -
cdr3_aa: CASSRTVRGQPQHF
cdr3_nt: TGTGCCAGCAGTAGGACAGTAAGGGGTCAGCCCCAGCATTTT

v_call: TRBV20-1
j_call: TRBJ2-1
d_call: TRBD2
cdr3_length: 17
clone_size: -
cdr3_aa: CSASPSSGSLAYNEQFF
cdr3_nt: TGCAGTGCTAGTCCGTCTAGCGGGAGTTTAGCCTACAATGAGCAGTTCTTC

v_call: TRBV24-1
j_call: TRBJ2-3
d_call: TRBD1
cdr3_length: 11
clone_size: -
cdr3_aa: CATERGRTQYF
cdr3_nt: TGTGCCACCGAGAGGGGGCGTACGCAGTATTTT

v_call: TRBV4-1
j_call: TRBJ2-3
d_call: TRBD2
cdr3_length: 17
clone_size: -
cdr3_aa: CASSQGSLAGGSDTQYF
cdr3_nt: TGCGCCAGCAGCCAAGGGTCTCTGGCGGGAGGATCAGATACGCAGTATTTT

v_call: TRBV28
j_call: TRBJ2-1
d_call: TRBD2
cdr3_length: 15
clone_size: -
cdr3_aa: CASSYLAGGYNEQFF
cdr3_nt: TGTGCCAGCAGTTATCTAGCGGGAGGTTACAATGAGCAGTTCTTC

v_call: TRBV20-1
j_call: TRBJ1-1
d_call: -
cdr3_length: 13
clone_size: -
cdr3_aa: CSASFGGGTEAFF
cdr3_nt: TGCAGTGCTAGTTTCGGGGGGGGGACTGAAGCTTTCTTT

v_call: TRBV7-2
j_call: TRBJ1-2
d_call: -
cdr3_length: 13
clone_size: -
cdr3_aa: CASSAYRVHGYTF
cdr3_nt: TGTGCCAGCAGCGCTTACAGGGTCCATGGCTACACCTTC

v_call: TRBV27
j_call: TRBJ2-1
d_call: TRBD2
cdr3_length: 16
clone_size: once
cdr3_aa: CASSQRLAGFLNEQFF
cdr3_nt: TGTGCCAGCAGTCAACGACTAGCGGGATTTTTAAATGAGCAGTTCTTC

v_call: TRBV5-6
j_call: TRBJ1-5
d_call: -
cdr3_length: 13
clone_size: -
cdr3_aa: CASSPGGGQPQHF
cdr3_nt: TGTGCCAGCAGCCCCGGGGGGGGACAGCCCCAGCATTTT

v_call: TRBV7-2
j_call: TRBJ1-1
d_call: -
cdr3_length: 14
clone_size: once
cdr3_aa: CASSLSPGSTEAFF
cdr3_nt: TGTGCCAGCAGCTTAAGTCCGGGGAGTACTGAAGCTTTCTTT

v_call: TRBV7-2
j_call: TRBJ2-1
d_call: TRBD2
cdr3_length: 16
clone_size: once
cdr3_aa: CASSLAGTSGYNEQFF
cdr3_nt: TGTGCCAGCAGCTTAGCCGGGACTAGCGGGTACAATGAGCAGTTCTTC

v_call: TRBV12-5
j_call: TRBJ1-2
d_call: TRBD1
cdr3_length: 13
clone_size: -
cdr3_aa: CASGLLVGGGYTF
cdr3_nt: TGTGCTAGTGGTTTGCTCGTAGGGGGCGGCTACACCTTC

v_call: TRBV14
j_call: TRBJ1-2
d_call: -
cdr3_length: 14
clone_size: -
cdr3_aa: CASSLNEANYGYTF
cdr3_nt: TGTGCCAGCAGCTTAAATGAGGCAAACTATGGCTACACCTTC

v_call: TRBV19
j_call: TRBJ1-4
d_call: -
cdr3_length: 14
clone_size: -
cdr3_aa: CASTDRGSNEKLFF
cdr3_nt: TGTGCCAGTACCGACCGGGGATCTAATGAAAAACTGTTTTTT

v_call: TRBV21-1
j_call: TRBJ1-5
d_call: -
cdr3_length: 14
clone_size: -
cdr3_aa: CASSLRQGDQPQHF
cdr3_nt: TGTGCCAGCAGCCTCCGACAGGGAGATCAGCCCCAGCATTTT

v_call: TRBV30
j_call: TRBJ2-3
d_call: -
cdr3_length: 12
clone_size: -
cdr3_aa: CAWTGITDTQYF
cdr3_nt: TGTGCCTGGACGGGGATAACAGATACGCAGTATTTT